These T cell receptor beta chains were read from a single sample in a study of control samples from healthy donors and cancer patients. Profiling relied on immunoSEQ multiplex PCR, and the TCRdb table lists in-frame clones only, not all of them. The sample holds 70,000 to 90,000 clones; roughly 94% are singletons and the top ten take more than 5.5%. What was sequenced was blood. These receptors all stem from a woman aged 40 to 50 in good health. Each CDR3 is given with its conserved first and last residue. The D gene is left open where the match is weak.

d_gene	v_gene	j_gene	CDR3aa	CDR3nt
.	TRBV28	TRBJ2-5	CASSRSPGGGGETQYF	TGTGCCAGCAGTCGGAGCCCAGGGGGCGGGGGAGAGACCCAGTACTTC
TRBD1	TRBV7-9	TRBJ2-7	CASSPGTGYEQYF	TGTGCCAGCAGCCCCGGGACAGGGTACGAGCAGTACTTC
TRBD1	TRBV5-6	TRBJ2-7	CASSPETGRASYEQYF	TGTGCCAGCAGCCCCGAGACAGGGAGAGCTTCCTACGAGCAGTACTTC
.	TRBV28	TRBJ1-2	CASRGGNGGYTF	TGTGCCAGCAGAGGGGGGAATGGAGGCTACACCTTC
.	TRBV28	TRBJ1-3	CASIRARSSGNTIYF	TGTGCCAGCATTCGGGCGAGATCCTCTGGAAACACCATATATTTT
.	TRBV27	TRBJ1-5	CASSFSGQPQHF	TGTGCCAGCAGTTTTTCGGGTCAGCCCCAGCATTTT
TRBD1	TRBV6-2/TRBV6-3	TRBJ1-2	CASSSGQDGWRPTF	TGTGCCAGCAGCTCCGGACAGGACGGGTGGAGGCCCACCTTC
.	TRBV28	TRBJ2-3	CASSSPEGQDTQYF	TGTGCCAGCAGTTCCCCCGAGGGGCAAGATACGCAGTATTTT
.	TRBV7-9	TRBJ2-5	CASSLATVVVGETQYF	TGTGCCAGCAGCTTAGCAACCGTAGTCGTAGGGGAGACCCAGTACTTC
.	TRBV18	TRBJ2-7	CASSPPGRRSYEQYF	TGTGCCAGCTCACCACCCGGACGACGCTCCTACGAGCAGTACTTC